These 5 T cell receptor beta chains came from one sample sequenced in a study of STAT3 mutations in large granular lymphocyte leukemia (dated by TCRdb to the late 2010s). What the authors observed across the whole study: At least one immunodominant TCRbeta clonotype was present in every T-LGLL patient, and multiple immunodominant subclonotypes appeared in about half of the T-LGLL patients.

Their specific antigens are unknown. Receptor libraries were prepared by the immunoSEQ multiplex PCR assay. The source is immuneACCESS, and TCRdb retained only in-frame sequences with V and J called. Part of the clones is not carried over; for the studies checked, unresolved V genes explain less than half of this, and the remainder is unexplained. This sample lists roughly 30,000 clones; over 65% were detected once. The ten largest make up around 30% of the sample. Sequenced input: peripheral blood mononuclear cells. Every receptor here comes from a woman aged 50 to 65 with T-cell large granular lymphocyte leukemia. Some clones in this sample may be carry-over from other donors' samples. The age is the age at diagnosis.

With respect to this clone: The same CDR3 can be traced to other DNA sequences in this sample. The rearrangement joins TRBV18 to TRBJ2-7; no clear D gene. The CDR3 spans 13 residues. The germline V gene has CDR1 KGHSH and CDR2 LQKENI. Trimming left V 3 bases short and J 1 base short, with 7 bases between. CDR3 in DNA: TGTGCCAGCTCACCTGGGGTGTCCTACGAGCAGTACTTC. Its translation is CASSPGVSYEQYF. The full variable domain, in which reference TRBV18 and TRBJ2-7 provide the parts outside the CDR3, is NAGVMQNPRHLVRRRGQEARLRCSPMKGHSHVYWYRQLPEEGLKFMVYLQKENIIDESGMPKERFSAEFPKEGPSILRIQQVVRGDSAAYFCASSPGVSYEQYFGPGTRLTVT.

This sequence joins TRBV30 and TRBJ1-5; possibly TRBD1 for D (5 bases). CDR1 and CDR2 from the germline V gene are GTSNPN and SVGIG (reference sequence). The CDR3 length is 15 residues. The V end lost 1 base, the J end lost 6 bases, and 16 bases lay between the germline ends. The DNA for the CDR3 is TGTGCCTGGAGTGGGGGCCGTTCCCAAAGTCAGCCCCAGCATTTT. Protein product: CAWSGGRSQSQPQHF.

The genes are TRBV11-3 and TRBJ1-1; D unresolved. From germline, CDR1 is SGHNT and CDR2 YENEEA. Trimming removed 5 bases from V and 8 bases from J, with 15 bases in between. The CDR3 length is 13 residues. The CDR3 nucleotides read TGTGCCAGCAGCCCATCCATTGGTGGGGAAGCTTTCTTT. This encodes CASSPSIGGEAFF.

The genes are TRBV4-3 and TRBJ2-2; no clear D gene. The CDR3 is made up of 18 amino acids. The V gene lost 0 bases and the J gene lost 5 bases, with 19 bases spanning the gap. Germline CDR1 reads LGHNA; CDR2 reads YSLEER. The CDR3, as DNA: TGCGCCAGCAGCCAAGATCTTAATCGCAACTTCGGAACCGGGGAGCTGTTTTTT. Amino acid sequence: CASSQDLNRNFGTGELFF.

This clone has just one count. This chain uses TRBV19 with TRBJ1-5; 9 bases line up with TRBD1. Germline loops: CDR1 LNHDA, CDR2 SQIVND (reference sequence). Losses at the gene ends were 6 bases for V and 4 bases for J; bases not matched to a gene: 13. The CDR3 length is 17 residues. CDR3 protein: CASSKSGTGMTNQPQHF. CDR3 sequence (DNA): TGTGCCAGTAGCAAATCCGGGACAGGGATGACGAATCAGCCCCAGCATTTT. Full variable domain (missing parts from reference TRBV19 and TRBJ1-5): DGGITQSPKYLFRKEGQNVTLSCEQNLNHDAMYWYRQDPGQGLRLIYYSQIVNDFQKGDIAEGYSVSREKKESFPLTVTSAQKNPTAFYLCASSKSGTGMTNQPQHFGDGTRLSIL.